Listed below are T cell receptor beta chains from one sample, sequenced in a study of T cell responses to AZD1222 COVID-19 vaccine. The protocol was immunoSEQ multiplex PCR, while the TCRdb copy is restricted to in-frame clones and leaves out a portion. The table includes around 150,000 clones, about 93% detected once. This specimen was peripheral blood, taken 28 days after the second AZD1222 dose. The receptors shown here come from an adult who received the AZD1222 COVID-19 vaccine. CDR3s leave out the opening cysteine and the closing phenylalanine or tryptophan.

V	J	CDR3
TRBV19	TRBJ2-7	ASSNRGSGRTYEQY
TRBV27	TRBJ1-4	ASSLGTKNEKLF
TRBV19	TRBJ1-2	ASSDTGYGYT
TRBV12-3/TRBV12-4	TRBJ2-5	ASSITGSETQY
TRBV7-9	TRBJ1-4	ASSQQQNYEKLF
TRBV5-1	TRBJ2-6	ASSPGGTGANVLT
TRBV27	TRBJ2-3	ASSFPGADTQY
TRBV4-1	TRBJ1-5	ASSQILRNQPQH
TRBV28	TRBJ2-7	ASSLDSSHEQY
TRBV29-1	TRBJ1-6	SVRHPGDPYSPLH
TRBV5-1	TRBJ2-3	ASSLLGSTDTQY
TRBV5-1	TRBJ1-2	ASSPGTEGFGYT
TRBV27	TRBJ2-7	ASSLNRGRINEQY
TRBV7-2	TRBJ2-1	ASSRIADEQF
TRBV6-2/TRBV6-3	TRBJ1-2	ASSLGNYGYT
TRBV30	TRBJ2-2	AWNGPGNTGELF
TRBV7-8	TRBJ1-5	ASTERGWQPQH
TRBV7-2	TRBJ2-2	ASSLFGGELF
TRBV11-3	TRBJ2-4	ASSLGGATKNIQY
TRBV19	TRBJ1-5	ASSISSPWSGEWGQPQH
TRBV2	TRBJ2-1	ASSEALVGLRRDEQF
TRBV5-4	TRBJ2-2	ASSLRWGTGELF
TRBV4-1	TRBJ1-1	ASTLDRGANTEAF
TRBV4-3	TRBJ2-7	ASSQVADSSYEQY
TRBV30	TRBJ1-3	AWSVRQSSSGNTIY
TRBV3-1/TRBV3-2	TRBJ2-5	ASSQVPSGEETQY